This T cell receptor beta chain comes out of a study of CD8 T cells in Susac syndrome. Study conclusions and caveats: The study admitted that it had a relatively small number of individuals in its TCR sequencing and HLA analysis.

About this clonotype: Its antigen remains unknown.

TCR beta sequencing covered blood CD8+ and CD4+ T cells. With random hexamers, reverse transcription was performed on about 0.5 to 1 ug of RNA. The method of amplification for TCR beta CDR3 was immunoSEQ multiplex PCR, covering 54 Vbeta and 13 Jbeta. TCRdb reprocessed the immunoSEQ multiplex PCR reads with MiXCR, giving one entry per CDR3 protein. Of about 180,000 distinct CDR3 sequences listed, about 94% are singletons. This CDR3 region has 13 residues. Germline V lookup: CDR1 LNHNV, CDR2 YYDKDF (reference sequence). V lost 5 bases and J 1 base, leaving 8 bases between the germline ends. Sequencing was done on a sample of CD4+ T cells from PBMCs. The origin of this receptor is a human donor with Susac syndrome. The V and J genes are TRBV15 and TRBJ1-1; D uncertain. CDR3 sequence (DNA): TGTGCCACCAGCGGAGGGTGGAACACTGAAGCTTTCTTT. The encoded protein is CATSGGWNTEAFF.